Presented here are 25 T cell receptor beta chains from one specimen sequenced in a study of T cell responses to AZD1222 COVID-19 vaccine. Data came from immunoSEQ multiplex PCR; TCRdb stores just in-frame clones and leaves some out. The table shows 78,000 or so clones, with about 91% occurring only once. The sample was peripheral blood, taken on day 0 of AZD1222 vaccination. All receptors come from an adult in good health.

This rearrangement joins TRBV9 to TRBJ1-5, with a tentative D call TRBD1 (6 bases). Trimming stripped 4 bases from V and 0 bases from J, with 11 bases between. Germline CDR1 and CDR2: SGDLS and YYNGEE. This CDR3 is built from 15 residues. The CDR3 DNA follows: TGTGCCAGCAGCCCTAGAGGGGGTAGCAATCAGCCCCAGCATTTT. This gives the protein CASSPRGGSNQPQHF.

This chain uses TRBV7-8 with TRBJ2-7, with a tentative D call TRBD1 (5 bases). V lost 1 base and J lost 6, with 7 bases in between. CDR3 length: 12 residues. CDR1 SGHVS and CDR2 FQNEAQ come from the germline V gene. The CDR3 here is CASSLVRGEQYF. The CDR3, as DNA: TGTGCCAGCAGCTTAGTTAGGGGCGAGCAGTACTTC.

V and J are TRBV5-1 and TRBJ2-5; TRBD1 matches at 12 bases. There are 15 residues in the CDR3. Unmatched junction bases numbered 6, after V lost 4 bases and J lost 5 bases. The germline V gene encodes CDR1 SGHRS and CDR2 YFSETQ. Here the CDR3 reads CASSEGTGGRETQYF. The CDR3 DNA follows: TGCGCCAGCAGCGAAGGGACAGGGGGCCGGGAGACCCAGTACTTC.

The chain is built from TRBV10-3 and TRBJ1-3; no clear D. The V gene lost 2 bases and the J gene lost 0 bases, with 11 bases spanning the gap. CDR3 length: 16 residues. The germline V gene has CDR1 ENHRY and CDR2 SYGVKD. The CDR3 sequence: CAISEVDGGSGNTIYF. The CDR3 DNA is TGTGCCATCAGTGAGGTCGACGGCGGCTCTGGAAACACCATATATTTT.

J is TRBJ2-5 and V is TRBV29-1; 10 nucleotides line up with TRBD2. The CDR3 length is 17 residues. V lost 4 bases and J lost 5; bases outside the gene matches: 16. Germline CDR1 is SQVTM and CDR2 is ANQGSEA. Here the CDR3 DNA reads TGCAGCGTTGGTAATCAGCGGGGGGGCGTTATTGGGGAGACCCAGTACTTC. Protein product: CSVGNQRGGVIGETQYF.

V usage is TRBV5-6 and J usage is TRBJ1-6; no firm D call. CDR1 SGHDT and CDR2 YYEEEE come from the germline V gene. The CDR3 has 15 amino acids. Trimming cost V 1 base and J 7 bases, with 12 bases left between them. Here the CDR3 DNA reads TGTGCCAGCAGCTTGCTCGGACGGACCAATTCACCCCTCCACTTT. It is translated as CASSLLGRTNSPLHF.

The chain couples TRBV7-9 to TRBJ1-1, with 9 bases matching TRBD1. The CDR3 runs 16 residues. J gave up 1 base and V 5 bases, and 8 bases lay outside the gene matches. Germline CDR1 and CDR2: SEHNR and FQNEAQ (reference sequence). CDR3 amino acids: CASSPPGGQGNTEAFF. CDR3 in DNA: TGTGCCAGCAGCCCTCCCGGGGGACAGGGGAACACTGAAGCTTTCTTT.

The genes are TRBV19 and TRBJ2-1, with D perhaps TRBD2 (5 bases). This CDR3 is built from 13 residues. CDR1 is LNHDA, CDR2 SQIVND, per germline (reference sequence). Trimming shortened V by 6 bases and J by 7 bases, and 13 bases separated the two germline ends. CDR3 in DNA: TGTGCCAGTAGCTCAGGACTCTTGAATGAGCAGTTCTTC. This sequence encodes CASSSGLLNEQFF.

Written as DNA, the CDR3 is TGTGCCAGCAGCGGTATCGGACAGCTGAACACTGAAGCTTTCTTT. Amino acid sequence: CASSGIGQLNTEAFF. V gene TRBV21-1 combines with J gene TRBJ1-1; the DNA was not used to check the table's D call, TRBD1. TRBV21-1 is described as a pseudogene. This CDR3 contains 15 residues.

The chain has TRBV2 and TRBJ1-1; 7 nucleotides agree with TRBD1. The CDR3 covers 15 residues. J was trimmed by 0 bases and V by 5 bases; bases with no gene match: 6. Germline-derived CDR1 and CDR2 are SNHLY and FYNNEI. The CDR3 coding sequence is TGTGCCAGCAGTTCCAGGGACAGCCTGAACACTGAAGCTTTCTTT. It specifies CASSSRDSLNTEAFF.

This chain uses TRBV19 with TRBJ2-7; the match to TRBD2 covers 9 bases. The CDR3 totals 14 residues. The germline V gene has CDR1 LNHDA and CDR2 SQIVND (reference sequence). V trimming: 3 bases; J trimming: 4 bases; junction bases outside the gene matches: 4. CDR3 bases: TGTGCCAGTAGTATTAGCGGGAGAGGTTACGAGCAGTACTTC. It yields the protein CASSISGRGYEQYF.

The rearrangement uses TRBV7-2 and TRBJ2-7; no clear D. Germline-derived CDR1 and CDR2 are SGHTA and FQGNSA. The CDR3 covers 14 residues. With 4 bases removed from V and 3 bases from J, the gap between germline ends came to 13 bases. CDR3 coding DNA: TGTGCCAGCAGCTCTAGGGCCAAGGACTACGAGCAGTACTTC. It codes for CASSSRAKDYEQYF.

The chain has TRBV5-1 and TRBJ1-5; no firm D call. From germline, CDR1 is SGHRS and CDR2 YFSETQ. The CDR3 spans 15 residues. Trimming left V 0 bases short and J 1 base short, with 8 bases between. The chain's CDR3 is CASSLVGGSNQPQHF. The CDR3 coding sequence is TGCGCCAGCAGCTTGGTCGGTGGAAGCAATCAGCCCCAGCATTTT.

V gene TRBV7-9 combines with J gene TRBJ2-5; 7 bases line up with TRBD1. CDR3 length: 14 amino acids. Germline V lookup: CDR1 SEHNR, CDR2 FQNEAQ (reference sequence). Trimming cost V 3 bases and J 3 bases; bases outside gene matches: 4. The CDR3 DNA sequence: TGTGCCAGCAGCTTTCTCGACAGGGAAGAGACCCAGTACTTC. It translates to CASSFLDREETQYF.

In nucleotides, the CDR3 is TGTGCCAGCAGGCAGTATAATGAAAAACTGTTTTTT. As protein: CASRQYNEKLFF. The rearrangement uses TRBV25-1 and TRBJ1-4; D is undetermined. Germline V gene sequence: CDR1 MGHDK, CDR2 SYGVNS. The CDR3 is 12 amino acids. V lost 6 bases to trimming and J lost 4 bases, with 6 bases between them.

V is TRBV6-4 and J is TRBJ2-1; TRBD2 matches at 12 bases. Germline V gene lookup returns CDR1 MRHNA and CDR2 SNTAGT. The CDR3 loop spans 16 amino acids. Unmatched junction bases numbered 5, after V lost 2 bases and J lost 6 bases. The CDR3 bases are TGTGCCAGCAGTGACCAAGCTAGCGGGAGGGTCAATGAGCAGTTCTTC. Translating it yields CASSDQASGRVNEQFF.

In this sample, this clone turned up once. The chain is built from TRBV27 and TRBJ2-3; D is unclear. There are 14 residues in the CDR3. In germline, CDR1 is MNHEY, CDR2 SMNVEV (reference sequence). The V gene lost 3 bases and the J gene lost 0 bases, with 7 bases spanning the gap. The CDR3 region has the DNA TGTGCCAGCAGTTTGTACATTAGCACAGATACGCAGTATTTT. Translation: CASSLYISTDTQYF.

The chain uses TRBV7-2 and TRBJ1-6, with 7 positions matching TRBD1. Germline CDR1 and CDR2: SGHTA and FQGNSA. The V segment lost 5 bases and the J segment 7 bases; nucleotides outside the gene matches: 5. This CDR3 spans 14 amino acids. The CDR3 DNA reads as TGTGCCAGCAGCCGGGACAGAACCAATTCACCCCTCCACTTT. It encodes CASSRDRTNSPLHF.

The chain combines TRBV27 with TRBJ2-1, with 11 bases fitting TRBD2. This CDR3 has 15 amino acids. CDR1 MNHEY and CDR2 SMNVEV come from the germline V gene (reference sequence). With V trimmed by 2 bases and J by 4 bases, 1 base remained unmatched. CDR3 DNA: TGTGCCAGCAGTTTAACTAGCGGGGGTTACAATGAGCAGTTCTTC. Protein sequence: CASSLTSGGYNEQFF.

This chain links TRBV3-1 (or the pseudogene TRBV3-2) with TRBJ1-1, with 8 bases that match TRBD1. Germline lookup yields CDR1 LGHDT and CDR2 YNNKEL (reference sequence). The CDR3 has 15 residues. V trimming: 4 bases; J trimming: 3 bases; junction bases outside the gene matches: 7. The CDR3 coding sequence is TGTGCCAGCAGCCCCGGGACAGGACTGGACACTGAAGCTTTCTTT. It codes for CASSPGTGLDTEAFF.

V usage is TRBV6-5 and J usage is TRBJ1-6, with D unresolved. Germline V gene data show CDR1 as MNHEY and CDR2 as SVGAGI. CDR3 length: 15 amino acids. V was trimmed by 0 bases and J by 8 bases, leaving 11 bases between them. CDR3 in amino acids: CASSYSNDNHSPLHF. The DNA of the CDR3 is TGTGCCAGCAGTTACTCGAACGACAATCATTCACCCCTCCACTTT.

V gene TRBV18 combines with J gene TRBJ1-1; 7 bases map to TRBD1. This CDR3 has 13 amino acids. From germline, CDR1 is KGHSH and CDR2 LQKENI. The trim removed 4 bases at V and 2 bases at J, leaving 1 base unmatched. CDR3 residues: CASSRDSNTEAFF. The CDR3 region has the DNA TGTGCCAGCTCACGGGACAGCAACACTGAAGCTTTCTTT.

V is TRBV19 and J is TRBJ1-1, with D perhaps matching TRBD1 (5 bases). CDR3 size: 14 residues. Germline CDR1 LNHDA, CDR2 SQIVND (reference sequence). The ends were cut back, 5 bases at V and 3 bases at J, with 13 bases in the middle. The CDR3, as DNA: TGTGCCAGTAGTCTGCAGGGTGCGTACACTGAAGCTTTCTTT. This gives the protein CASSLQGAYTEAFF.

This clone was detected only a few times. V and J are TRBV7-9 and TRBJ2-2, with 9 bases identical to TRBD1. CDR1 and CDR2 from the germline V gene are SEHNR and FQNEAQ (reference sequence). This CDR3 has 16 amino acids. Losses at the gene ends were 5 bases for V and 2 bases for J; bases not matched to a gene: 6. In DNA, the CDR3 is TGTGCCAGCAGCCAGGACAGGGGATTCAACACCGGGGAGCTGTTTTTT. Its translation is CASSQDRGFNTGELFF.

This chain connects TRBV6-6 to TRBJ2-3; D is undetermined. The V end was cut by 2 bases, the J end by 6 bases, with 9 bases between. This CDR3 contains 13 residues. CDR1 is MNHNY, CDR2 SVGAGI, per germline (reference sequence). CDR3 DNA sequence: TGTGCCAGCAGTTACCCGGGTTCGGATACGCAGTATTTT. Translation: CASSYPGSDTQYF.